The subject of this entry is one T cell receptor (beta chain). No cognate antigen has been identified for it. No base quality values were provided; no much bigger clone lies one nucleotide off. V and J lose 4 bases and 1 base, and a span of 7 bases separates them. The CDR3 starts with the cysteine, ends with the phenylalanine, and has 14 residues. The retained sequence is limited to the CDR3, 42 bases, with the frame set at the first base. Looking up the germline V gene (reference sequence) yields CDR1 LNHDA and CDR2 SQIVND. This sample is part of a study of blood T cell repertoires in COVID-19 (dated by TCRdb to the early 2020s). At the level of the whole study: Collaborator samples came from the United States, Italy and Spain and covered acute and convalescent phases of COVID-19. The prospective study material was composed of cDNA or gDNA derived from T cells, B-cell-depleted T cells, or PBMCs. Subjects who had been exposed to COVID-19, were actively infected with it, or had recovered from it provided the deeply sampled blood TCRbeta repertoires that made up the dataset. A freely available public database, intended as a resource for researchers studying the immune response to SARS-CoV-2, is where the repertoires were released. Samples came from the ongoing ImmuneRACE study (first 160 participants) plus 1,254 subjects from 6 global collaborators. A de-identified subject ID, COVID-19 status, age in years and sex were almost always included in the sample metadata. Where HLA class I and class II types were available, the types were taken from metadata supplied by the sample provider, not from assay-based typing.

Findings and caveats that apply to the study as a whole: Clinical and demographic metadata were provided uncurated, with the amount varying by source and participant.

Participants in the prospective study were aged roughly 18 to 100 years, lived in about two dozen United States geographic areas, and enrolled through a virtual design. In the prospective study, participants were assigned to cohorts based on the clinical history participants reported in a screening survey and a study questionnaire. ImmuneRACE Cohort 3 recovered participants were defined by two consecutive negative NP/OP PCR tests, healthcare professional clearance, or symptom resolution. Mobile phlebotomists in the prospective study collected whole blood, serum and a nasopharyngeal or oropharyngeal swab from every participant. Over a 2-month period, participants in the prospective study had the option of providing additional blood draws and questionnaires. Blood samples from the prospective study were shipped frozen or at room temperature prior to DNA extraction. TCRbeta CDR3 regions were amplified from genomic DNA by means of the immunoSEQ Assay, a bias-controlled multiplex PCR. The published analysis was carried out like this. The number of nucleated cells in each sample was estimated by amplification of reference gene primers within the assay. Sequence reads were collapsed and filtered to measure the absolute abundance of every unique TCRbeta CDR3 rearrangement. Productive Simpson clonality was computed per sample as the square root of Simpson's diversity index over productive rearrangements. TCRdb re-hosts the immuneACCESS table, in-frame sequences only. Its copies lack some clones; in the studies checked, an unresolved V gene accounts for under half of them, and the cause for the rest is not known. For V, J and clone size, that table is used; D and trimming come from the DNA. This sample holds some 350,000 clones; approximately 89% were observed only once. The ten largest clones add up to roughly 5.3% of the sample.

The sequenced sample consisted of PBMCs or T cells enriched from blood (not recorded which). The source is a woman aged 25 to 39 who had recovered from COVID-19. The chain employs TRBV19 and TRBJ2-2; 5 matching bases give a weak D call of TRBD1. The CDR3 sequence is CASSRTLNTGELFF. The DNA sequence is as follows: TGTGCCAGTAGTAGGACACTGAACACCGGGGAGCTGTTTTTT.